A selection of T cell receptor beta chains follows, all from one sample in a study of shared clonotypes between healthy human individuals. The method was immunoSEQ multiplex PCR; TCRdb's version includes in-frame clones alone and lacks a portion of them. The data contain about 2.4 million clones, over 85% of them singletons. Sequenced material: naive CD4+ T cells from PBMCs. Receptors originate from a young man in good health. Some clones in this sample may be carry-over from other donors' samples. Each CDR3 is given with its conserved first and last residue. The order of the fields is V gene, J gene, D gene, clone size, CDR3 DNA, CDR3 protein. A D gene is named only where the DNA matches it firmly. Clone size appears in some rows only: once, few, many, or a class for an expanded clone.

>TRBV6-1|TRBJ2-7|-|-
TGTGCCAGCAGTCCAGCGGGCCTCGGAGCCTACGAGCAGTACTTC
CASSPAGLGAYEQYF
>TRBV4-3|TRBJ2-7|TRBD2|once
TGCGCCAGCAGCCAGGGACTCCAGGGACTAGCGGGGGCCTACGAGCAGTACTTC
CASSQGLQGLAGAYEQYF
>TRBV9|TRBJ2-1|TRBD2|-
TGTGCCAGCAGCGCTAGCGGGGCCTTAATCTACAATGAGCAGTTCTTC
CASSASGALIYNEQFF
>TRBV6-1|TRBJ2-2|TRBD1|-
TGTGCCAGCGCAACGAACAGGGGGAGGGAGCTGTTTTTT
CASATNRGRELFF
>TRBV6-5|TRBJ1-4|TRBD1|once
TGTGCCAGCAGCGCGACAGGGGGGGCTGAAAAACTGTTTTTT
CASSATGGAEKLFF
>TRBV7-2|TRBJ2-3|TRBD2|-
TGTGCCAGCAGCTTGACTAGCGGAGATACGCAGTATTTT
CASSLTSGDTQYF
>TRBV18|TRBJ2-2|TRBD1|once
TGTGCCAGCTCATCGGGACAGCCCGCCACCGGGGAGCTGTTTTTT
CASSSGQPATGELFF
>TRBV5-1|TRBJ2-7|-|-
TGCGCCAGCAGTCCCCTCCCGGCGGGTCCCTACGAGCAGTACTTC
CASSPLPAGPYEQYF
>TRBV14|TRBJ2-7|TRBD2|-
TGTGCCAGCAGCCAAGGTCCAGCGGGGGCCTCCTACGAGCAGTACTTC
CASSQGPAGASYEQYF
>TRBV9|TRBJ1-1|TRBD1|few
TGTGCCAGCAGCGTAAACAGGGGTCTAGTGAACACTGAAGCTTTCTTT
CASSVNRGLVNTEAFF
>TRBV18|TRBJ2-3|TRBD1|-
TGTGCCAGCGCTAAAGACAGGGACCCCTACACAGATACGCAGTATTTT
CASAKDRDPYTDTQYF
>TRBV19|TRBJ1-3|-|-
TGTGCCAGTTCAGAATTGAGCTCTGGAAACACCATATATTTT
CASSELSSGNTIYF
>TRBV5-1|TRBJ1-6|TRBD1|-
TGCGCCAGCAGCTTGGGCCTGCGACAGGGGAATTCACCCCTCCACTTT
CASSLGLRQGNSPLHF
>TRBV19|TRBJ2-5|TRBD2|-
TGTGCCAGTAGTACCACTAGCGGGAGAAAAGAGACCCAGTACTTC
CASSTTSGRKETQYF
>TRBV28|TRBJ2-7|-|-
TGTGCCAGCAGTTCAGGGGCCCCCGCTACGCGGAACTTC
CASSSGAPATRNF
>TRBV28|TRBJ2-6|TRBD1|-
TGTGCCACCGCCGGGACAGTTTTACCTGGGGCCAACGTCCTGACTTTC
CATAGTVLPGANVLTF
>TRBV5-1|TRBJ2-7|TRBD2|-
TGCGCCAGCAGCTTGGACCTAGCGGGGGCCTACGAGCAGTACTTC
CASSLDLAGAYEQYF
>TRBV11-2|TRBJ1-4|TRBD1|-
TGTGCCAGCAGCTTACGGCGGGGACAGGGAGGGGCAGGTGAAAAACTGTTTTTT
CASSLRRGQGGAGEKLFF
>TRBV7-9|TRBJ1-2|-|-
TGTGCCAGCAGCTTAGGGGCAGGGAGCTATGGCTACACCTTC
CASSLGAGSYGYTF
>TRBV5-1|TRBJ1-4|-|-
TGCGCCAGCAGCTTGGGTGATGCAGGGGCTAATGAAAAACTGTTTTTT
CASSLGDAGANEKLFF
>TRBV7-8|TRBJ1-5|-|few
TGTGCCAGCACCCCCATTGACATGGGGCAGCCCCAGCATTTT
CASTPIDMGQPQHF
>TRBV2|TRBJ2-1|TRBD2|-
TGTGCCAGCAGTTTACTAGCGGGGAATGAGCAGTTCTTC
CASSLLAGNEQFF
>TRBV6-6|TRBJ2-2|-|-
TGTGCCAGCACCCTCCGGCAACCCGACACCGGGGAGCTGTTTTTT
CASTLRQPDTGELFF
>TRBV2|TRBJ1-4|-|-
TGTGCCAGCAGTCTTAGACAGCCTGCAACTAATGAAAAACTGTTTTTT
CASSLRQPATNEKLFF
>TRBV30|TRBJ1-1|TRBD1|-
TGTGCCTGGAGACTTGTAGGCAGGGGGGCTTTCTTT
CAWRLVGRGAFF
>TRBV5-1|TRBJ2-7|-|-
TGCGCCAGCAGCTACGGGATGCATGGGCAGTACTTC
CASSYGMHGQYF
>TRBV29-1|TRBJ2-7|TRBD1|-
TGCAGCGTTTTACCGGGACAGGGTTCCTACGAGCAGTACTTC
CSVLPGQGSYEQYF
>TRBV7-2|TRBJ2-7|TRBD1|once
TGTGCCAGCAGCTCGGACAGGTACGAGCAGTACTTC
CASSSDRYEQYF
>TRBV6-6|TRBJ2-7|-|-
TGTGCCAGCAGTGGGACCGCAGGGAGCTACGAGCAGTACTTC
CASSGTAGSYEQYF
>TRBV9|TRBJ2-7|TRBD2|-
TGTGCCAGCAGCCCCCGACTAGCGGGCAGCTACGAGCAGTACTTC
CASSPRLAGSYEQYF
>TRBV19|TRBJ1-1|-|-
TGTGCCAGTAGTATAAGCGGGGGAGCTGAAGCTTTCTTT
CASSISGGAEAFF
>TRBV15|TRBJ2-7|-|-
TGTGCCACCAGCAGTGGGGACGCCTCCTTCTACGAGCAGTACTTC
CATSSGDASFYEQYF
>TRBV28|TRBJ1-2|TRBD1|-
TGTGCCAGCATCCCTAGGGACAGGATCGGTTATGGCTACACCTTC
CASIPRDRIGYGYTF
>TRBV9|TRBJ1-5|-|-
TGTGCCAGCAGCGCAACAGGGTCCGGGCAGCCCCAGCATTTT
CASSATGSGQPQHF
>TRBV7-3|TRBJ2-1|TRBD2|-
TGTGCCAGCAGCCCATCCGGGACTAGCGGGTACAATGAGCAGTTCTTC
CASSPSGTSGYNEQFF
>TRBV5-5|TRBJ2-3|TRBD2|-
TGTGCCAGCCTAGGGACTAGCCGGGGTTGGGATACGCAGTATTTT
CASLGTSRGWDTQYF
>TRBV6-5|TRBJ2-1|-|-
TGTGCCAGCAGTTACTCTGGGGCGAAATGGGACAATGAGCAGTTCTTC
CASSYSGAKWDNEQFF
>TRBV6-1|TRBJ2-7|-|once
TGTGCCAGCAGTAAAAGAGTGGGTCATAACTACGAGCAGTACTTC
CASSKRVGHNYEQYF
>TRBV5-1|TRBJ2-7|-|once
TGCGCCAGCAGCTTGGGACGGACCTACGAGCAGTACTTC
CASSLGRTYEQYF
>TRBV5-4|TRBJ2-3|-|-
TGTGCCAGCAGCCTTGTGGCCACAGATACGCAGTATTTT
CASSLVATDTQYF
>TRBV15|TRBJ1-2|-|-
TGTGCCACCAGCAGGGACAGCTATGGCTACACCTTC
CATSRDSYGYTF
>TRBV18|TRBJ2-2|-|-
TGTGCCAGCTCCTCCGGGTCCCTCACCGGGGAGCTGTTTTTT
CASSSGSLTGELFF
>TRBV4-2|TRBJ2-6|TRBD1|-
TGTGCCAGCAGCCAACCGGGACAGATCAACGTCCTGACTTTC
CASSQPGQINVLTF
>TRBV28|TRBJ1-2|-|once
TGTGCCAGCAGTTTCCAGTCGGGGGTTTATGGCTACACCTTC
CASSFQSGVYGYTF
>TRBV4-1|TRBJ2-7|TRBD1|-
TGCGCCAGCAGCCAAGGTGGGACAGGGCACTCCTACGAGCAGTACTTC
CASSQGGTGHSYEQYF
>TRBV9|TRBJ2-3|TRBD2|once
TGTGCCAGCAGCGTTCCTAGCGGGACTTGGGGAGATACGCAGTATTTT
CASSVPSGTWGDTQYF
>TRBV11-1|TRBJ2-2|-|-
TGTGCCACCTTAACAGGGAACACCGGGGAGCTGTTTTTT
CATLTGNTGELFF
>TRBV6-6|TRBJ2-2|-|-
TGTGCCAGCAATACACCCAAAGTTGCTTTCACCGGGGAGCTGTTTTTT
CASNTPKVAFTGELFF
>TRBV6-5|TRBJ2-3|TRBD1|-
TGTGCCAGCAGTCACAGGGGATGGACAGATACGCAGTATTTT
CASSHRGWTDTQYF
>TRBV6-5|TRBJ2-1|-|-
TGTGCCAGCAGGCCGGGTACTGGGCACAATGAGCAGTTCTTC
CASRPGTGHNEQFF
>TRBV5-1|TRBJ2-1|TRBD2|-
TGCGCCAGCAGCTTGGTGGCGGGAGCGCCCTACAATGAGCAGTTCTTC
CASSLVAGAPYNEQFF
>TRBV7-9|TRBJ1-5|-|-
TGTGCCAGCAGCTATACAGGGCTACCTCAGCCCCAGCATTTT
CASSYTGLPQPQHF
>TRBV5-1|TRBJ2-2|-|-
TGCGCCAGCAGCTTGGAAGGGGCCCCGTGGACCGGGGAGCTGTTTTTT
CASSLEGAPWTGELFF
>TRBV4-3|TRBJ2-7|-|-
TGCGCCAGCAGCCAAGGGTCCGAGCAGTACTTC
CASSQGSEQYF
>TRBV6-5|TRBJ1-5|-|-
TGTGCCAGCAGTTACAGGGAGAATCAGCCCCAGCATTTT
CASSYRENQPQHF
>TRBV9|TRBJ2-7|TRBD2|-
TGTGCCAGCAGCGTAGATGGCGGGAGGGCCCGCGAGCAGTACTTC
CASSVDGGRAREQYF
>TRBV28|TRBJ1-1|-|few
TGTGCCAGCAGTTTAACCGGGGGCGGCCCTGAAGCTTTCTTT
CASSLTGGGPEAFF
>TRBV15|TRBJ1-5|-|once
TGTGCCACCAGCAGAGACCGACAGGATCGGCAGCCCCAGCATTTT
CATSRDRQDRQPQHF
>TRBV13|TRBJ2-2|-|-
TGTGCCAGCAGCTTATTAAGATTCAACGGTGACACCGGGGAGCTGTTTTTT
CASSLLRFNGDTGELFF